This TCR beta chain was profiled in a study of neurological immune-mediated disorders. Noted time point: longitudinal time-point 3. The CDR3 sequence is 14 residues long. Trimming shortened V by 0 bases and J by 5 bases, and 8 bases separated the two germline ends. CDR1 and CDR2 (germline): SGHRS, YFSETQ. The cDNA came from 5'RACE, which used 10-nucleotide random UMIs. A single record per CDR3 protein comes from TCRdb applying MiXCR to the 5' RACE reads. Of approximately 89,000 distinct CDR3 sequences in the sample, roughly 4.3% were seen once. This clonotype is termed medium-sized. This TCR was recovered from a woman aged 55-69 years with multiple sclerosis. The source material was PBMCs. The chain couples TRBV5-1 to TRBJ2-2, with D uncertain. In DNA form, the CDR3 reads TGCGCCAGCAGCTTGGCCCGGACGACCGGGGAGCTGTTTTTT. This codes for CASSLARTTGELFF.